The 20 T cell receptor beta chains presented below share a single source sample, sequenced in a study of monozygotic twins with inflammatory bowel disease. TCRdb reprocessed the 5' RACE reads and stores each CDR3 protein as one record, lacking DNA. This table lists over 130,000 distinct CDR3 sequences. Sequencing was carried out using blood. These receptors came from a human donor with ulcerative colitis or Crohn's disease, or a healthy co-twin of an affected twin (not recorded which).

CDR3: CASSPGLRNEQFF. The chain links TRBV7-2 to TRBJ2-1; TCRdb selects TRBD2, and the lack of DNA leaves this call unchecked. The CDR3 covers 13 residues. CDR1 is SGHTA and CDR2 is FQGNSA in the germline V gene.

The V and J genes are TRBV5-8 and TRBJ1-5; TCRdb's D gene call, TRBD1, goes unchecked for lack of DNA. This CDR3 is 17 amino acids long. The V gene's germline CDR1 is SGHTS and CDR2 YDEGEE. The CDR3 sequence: CASSMGQTAHSNQPQHF.

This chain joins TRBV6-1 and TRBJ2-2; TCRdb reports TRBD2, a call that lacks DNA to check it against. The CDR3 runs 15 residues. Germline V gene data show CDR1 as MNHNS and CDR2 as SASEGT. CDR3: CASSDWDFNTGELFF.

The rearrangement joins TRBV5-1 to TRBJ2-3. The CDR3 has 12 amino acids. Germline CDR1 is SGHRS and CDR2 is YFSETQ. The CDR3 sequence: CASSLSTDTQYF.

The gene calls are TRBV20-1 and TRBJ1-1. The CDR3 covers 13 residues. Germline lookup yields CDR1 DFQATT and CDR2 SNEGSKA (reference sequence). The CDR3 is CSAPKVRDTEAFF.

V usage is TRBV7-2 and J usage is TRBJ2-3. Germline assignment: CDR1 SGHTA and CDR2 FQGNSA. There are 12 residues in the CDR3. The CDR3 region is CASSLEILAQYF.

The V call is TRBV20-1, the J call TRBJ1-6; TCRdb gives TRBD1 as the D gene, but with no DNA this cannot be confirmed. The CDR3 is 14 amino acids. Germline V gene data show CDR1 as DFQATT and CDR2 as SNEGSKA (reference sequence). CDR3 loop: CSAPLSSYNSPLHF.

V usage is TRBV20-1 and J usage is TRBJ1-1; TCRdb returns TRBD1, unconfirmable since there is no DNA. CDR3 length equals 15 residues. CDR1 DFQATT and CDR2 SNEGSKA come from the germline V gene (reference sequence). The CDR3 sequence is CSARRTGAPDTEAFF.

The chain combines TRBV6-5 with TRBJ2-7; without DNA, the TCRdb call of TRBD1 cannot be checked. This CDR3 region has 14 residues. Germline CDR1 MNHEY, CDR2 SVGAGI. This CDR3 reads CASSYQGQGDEQYF.

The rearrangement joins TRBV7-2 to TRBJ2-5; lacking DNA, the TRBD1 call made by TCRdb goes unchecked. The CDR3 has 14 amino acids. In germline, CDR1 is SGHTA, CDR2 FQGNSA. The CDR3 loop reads CASRDRATWETQYF.

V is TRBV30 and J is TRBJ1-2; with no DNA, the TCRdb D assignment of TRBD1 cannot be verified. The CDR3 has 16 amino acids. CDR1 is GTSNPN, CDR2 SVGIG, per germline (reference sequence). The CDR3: CAWRDRLGRGQFGYTF.

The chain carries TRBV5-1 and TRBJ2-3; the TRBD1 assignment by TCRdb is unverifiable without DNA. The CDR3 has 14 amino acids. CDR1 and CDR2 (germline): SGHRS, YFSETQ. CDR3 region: CASSPGQPIDTQYF.

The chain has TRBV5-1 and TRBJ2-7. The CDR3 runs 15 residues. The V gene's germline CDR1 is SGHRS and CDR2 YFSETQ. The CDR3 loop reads CASSSGVGGTYEQYF. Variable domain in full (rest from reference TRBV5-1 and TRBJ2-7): KAGVTQTPRYLIKTRGQQVTLSCSPISGHRSVSWYQQTPGQGLQFLFEYFSETQRNKGNFPGRFSGRQFSNSRSEMNVSTLELGDSALYLCASSSGVGGTYEQYFGPGTRLTVT.

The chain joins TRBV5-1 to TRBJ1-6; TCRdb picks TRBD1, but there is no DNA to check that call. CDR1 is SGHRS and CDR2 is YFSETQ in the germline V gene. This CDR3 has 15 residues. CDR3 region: CASSRDRGLTPRLHF.

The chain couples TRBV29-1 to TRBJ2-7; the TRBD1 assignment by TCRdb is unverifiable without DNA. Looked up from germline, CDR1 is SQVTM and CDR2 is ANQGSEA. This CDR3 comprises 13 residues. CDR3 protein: CSVEGQVSYEQYF.

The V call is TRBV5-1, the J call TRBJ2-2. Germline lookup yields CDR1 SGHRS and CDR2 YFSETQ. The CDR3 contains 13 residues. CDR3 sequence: CASSLDVTGELFF.

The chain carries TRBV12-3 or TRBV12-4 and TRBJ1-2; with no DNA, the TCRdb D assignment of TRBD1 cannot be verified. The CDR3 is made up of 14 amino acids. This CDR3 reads CASSFLRDGYGYTF.

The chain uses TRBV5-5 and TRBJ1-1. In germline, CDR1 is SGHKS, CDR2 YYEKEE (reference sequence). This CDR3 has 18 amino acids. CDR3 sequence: CASSSRRLWGNMNTEAFF.

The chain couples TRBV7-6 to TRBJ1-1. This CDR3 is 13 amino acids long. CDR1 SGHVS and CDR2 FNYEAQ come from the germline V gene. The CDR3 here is CASSLVQNTEAFF.

The CDR3: CASGHDSYEQYF. This chain joins TRBV5-4 and TRBJ2-7; TCRdb proposes TRBD1, but this gene call is untestable without DNA. The germline CDR1 and CDR2 sequences are SGHNT and YYREEE (reference sequence). The CDR3 is made up of 12 amino acids.